This entry features one T cell receptor beta chain sequence. This sample was included in a study of CD8 T cells in Susac syndrome. This CDR3 region has 15 residues. CDR1 SQVTM and CDR2 ANQGSEA come from the germline V gene. V lost 3 bases and J lost 0, with 11 bases in between. Peripheral blood CD8+ and CD4+ T cells were profiled by TCR beta sequencing. Random hexamers primed reverse transcription of 0.5 to 1 ug RNA. One entry per CDR3 protein results from TCRdb running MiXCR on the immunoSEQ multiplex PCR reads. This sample has 73,000 or so distinct CDR3 sequences; less than 95% occur once, and the top ten carry about 0.38%.

The sequence came from a human donor with multiple sclerosis. V and J are TRBV29-1 and TRBJ2-2; possible D gene TRBD2, 5 bases. The specimen was CD8+ T cells from PBMCs. For the CDR3, the DNA is TGCAGCGTTGACGGAGGAGGCGCGAACACCGGGGAGCTGTTTTTT. Its translation: CSVDGGGANTGELFF.